These T cell receptor beta chains were read from a single sample in a study of T cell repertoires in cytomegalovirus infection. These receptors' targets are unknown. TCRdb analysed the reads with MiXCR anew, one entry per CDR3 protein. The repertoire includes around 540,000 distinct CDR3 sequences, 30% to 40% of them detected once, and roughly 15% sits in the top ten. The sequenced sample was cultured PBMCs, obtained from culture after CMV antigen stimulation. The receptors derive from a human donor in good health (CMV status not recorded). Some clones in this sample may be carry-over from other donors' samples. CDR3s include the opening cysteine and the closing phenylalanine or tryptophan. D genes are given only for firm matches. Clone size is shown for a subset of rows, as once, few, many or a class of expanded clone.

size | J | V | D | DNA | CDR3
few | TRBJ1-1 | TRBV7-2 | . | TGTGCCAGCGGCCTAGGGCTACAAACAACTGAAGCTTTCTTT | CASGLGLQTTEAFF
many | TRBJ2-5 | TRBV11-2 | TRBD2 | TGTGCCAGCAGCTTACGACTAGCGGGAGGCCAAGAGACCCAGTACTTC | CASSLRLAGGQETQYF
few | TRBJ2-2 | TRBV6-6 | . | TGTGCCAGCACCCACGGGACAAGGAACACCGGGGAGCTGTTTTTT | CASTHGTRNTGELFF
. | TRBJ2-3 | TRBV9 | TRBD1 | TGTGCCAGCAGCGTAGAGAGGGACAGGGGGCCAGCAGATACGCAGTATTTT | CASSVERDRGPADTQYF
many | TRBJ1-5 | TRBV7-2 | TRBD1 | TGTGCCAGCAGCTTATGGGACAGATCCAATCAGCCCCAGCATTTT | CASSLWDRSNQPQHF
. | TRBJ2-7 | TRBV12-5 | . | TGTGCTAGTGGTTTGGGCCTGCACGAGCAGTACTTC | CASGLGLHEQYF
few | TRBJ2-5 | TRBV29-1 | . | TGCAGCGTTGAAGGACTCCGGACCCTGTACCAAGAGACCCAGTACTTC | CSVEGLRTLYQETQYF
. | TRBJ2-1 | TRBV4-3 | . | TGCGCCAGCAGCCAAGATCCGACAAGCTCCTACAATGAGCAGTTCTTC | CASSQDPTSSYNEQFF
. | TRBJ2-5 | TRBV4-1 | . | TGCGCCAGCAGCCAATGGACCCAAGAGACCCAGTACTTC | CASSQWTQETQYF
. | TRBJ1-2 | TRBV6-6 | . | TGTGCCAGCAGTTACTCCAGGGCCACGAACTATGGCTACACCTTC | CASSYSRATNYGYTF
few | TRBJ1-2 | TRBV7-3 | . | TGTGCCAGCAGCTTAACCTGGACCCCAGCGGATGGCTACACCTTC | CASSLTWTPADGYTF
. | TRBJ2-1 | TRBV11-2 | TRBD2 | TGTGCCAGCAGCTTAGCACTAGCGGTCGCCAATGAGCAGTTCTTC | CASSLALAVANEQFF
. | TRBJ1-5 | TRBV6-1 | TRBD1 | TGTGCCAGCAGACTACCGGGACAGGGGAGCAATCAGCCCCAGCATTTT | CASRLPGQGSNQPQHF
few | TRBJ2-1 | TRBV11-1 | TRBD2 | TGTGCCAGCAGCTTGCTACTAGCGGGAGGGGGTGGCTACAATGAGCAGTTCTTC | CASSLLLAGGGGYNEQFF
few | TRBJ1-1 | TRBV7-8 | . | TGTGCCAGCAGCTTGCTAAACGGGGAAATGAACACTGAAGCTTTCTTT | CASSLLNGEMNTEAFF
. | TRBJ2-1 | TRBV7-9 | TRBD2 | TGTGCCAGCAGCGCTAGCGGGCCTCACTACAATGAGCAGTTCTTC | CASSASGPHYNEQFF
. | TRBJ2-1 | TRBV12-3/TRBV12-4 | TRBD2 | TGTGCCAGCAGTCTACCGGGACTAGCCAATGAGCAGTTCTTC | CASSLPGLANEQFF
. | TRBJ1-5 | TRBV19 | TRBD1 | TGTGCCAGTAGTACGACAGGGTCTGGCCAGCCCCAGCATTTT | CASSTTGSGQPQHF
few | TRBJ1-2 | TRBV6-2/TRBV6-3 | . | TGTGCCACCATCCAGGGGTTCGGCTATGGCTACACCTTC | CATIQGFGYGYTF
many | TRBJ2-5 | TRBV7-6 | . | TGTGCCAGCAGCCGTACGGGGAATCAAGAGACCCAGTACTTC | CASSRTGNQETQYF
. | TRBJ2-1 | TRBV12-5 | . | TGTGCTAGTGGTTTGGTGCCGGGACTCTTAAACTACAATGAGCAGTTCTTC | CASGLVPGLLNYNEQFF
few | TRBJ2-3 | TRBV20-1 | TRBD2 | TGCAGCGGACAGCGGGAGTACAGCACAGATACGCAGTATTTT | CSGQREYSTDTQYF
few | TRBJ1-5 | TRBV6-2/TRBV6-3 | . | TGTGCCAGCAGTTACTTTTTCCACCAGGGAGGCGATCAGCCCCAGCATTTT | CASSYFFHQGGDQPQHF
. | TRBJ1-1 | TRBV6-2/TRBV6-3 | . | TGTGCCAGCATCAATTACGGGCCTGGAGGGGCTTTCTTT | CASINYGPGGAFF
many | TRBJ1-1 | TRBV7-8 | . | TGTGCCAGCAGCTTGACAGATCGGGGGAACACTGAAGCTTTCTTT | CASSLTDRGNTEAFF
. | TRBJ2-1 | TRBV5-4 | TRBD2 | TGTGCCAGCAGCTCGCTAGCGGGAGGTGGGTCCTACAATGAGCAGTTCTTC | CASSSLAGGGSYNEQFF
many | TRBJ2-7 | TRBV7-2 | . | TGTGCCAGCAGCTTAGGCCCACCCTCGGGTGAGCAGTACTTC | CASSLGPPSGEQYF
once | TRBJ2-7 | TRBV3-1 | TRBD2 | TGTGCCAGCAGCCAATCGAATGGCGGGAGTTGGAGTGAGCAGTACTTC | CASSQSNGGSWSEQYF
. | TRBJ2-3 | TRBV2 | TRBD1 | TGTGCCAGCAGTGAGACAGGGTCCGATACGCAGTATTTT | CASSETGSDTQYF
few | TRBJ1-1 | TRBV6-1 | . | TGTGCCAGCAGTAGTCCGGGCGTTAGGGCTTTCTTT | CASSSPGVRAFF
. | TRBJ2-2 | TRBV7-7 | . | TGTGCCAGCAGCTTAGGAGGACAGCAGGACGGGGAGCTGTTTTTT | CASSLGGQQDGELFF
. | TRBJ1-1 | TRBV6-2/TRBV6-3 | . | TGTGCCAGCAGGGATCCTGGGGGGGAGGGCACTGAAGCTTTCTTT | CASRDPGGEGTEAFF
. | TRBJ1-1 | TRBV6-2/TRBV6-3 | . | TGTGCCAGCAGTGAAGGTGGGGTGGCCACTGAAGCTTTCTTT | CASSEGGVATEAFF
. | TRBJ2-7 | TRBV3-1 | . | TGTGCCAGCAGCCAGTCCGAATACGAGCAGTACTTC | CASSQSEYEQYF
. | TRBJ1-1 | TRBV10-3 | . | TGTGCCATCAGCCTAGCAGGGGAAGGGACTGAAGCTTTCTTT | CAISLAGEGTEAFF
. | TRBJ1-2 | TRBV11-2 | TRBD1 | TGTGCCAGCAACGGACAGGGAGCTAACTATGGCTACACCTTC | CASNGQGANYGYTF
. | TRBJ2-5 | TRBV2 | . | TGTGCCAGCAGTAACCAAAACCTCCAAACAGGGTCGACCCAGTACTTC | CASSNQNLQTGSTQYF
. | TRBJ1-1 | TRBV6-5 | . | TGTGCCAGCAAGTCCTATTTGAACACTGAAGCTTTCTTT | CASKSYLNTEAFF
. | TRBJ1-1 | TRBV6-8 | . | TGTGCCAGCAGTTACTCATGGGTGGCGGGGACTGAAGCTTTCTTT | CASSYSWVAGTEAFF
few | TRBJ1-2 | TRBV7-2 | . | TGTGCCAGCAGCTCCCCCCGGCAGGGCACTAACTATGGCTACACCTTC | CASSSPRQGTNYGYTF
. | TRBJ2-7 | TRBV7-2 | TRBD1 | TGTGCCAGCTTGCCTTGGACAGGGTCCCCCTACGAGCAGTACTTC | CASLPWTGSPYEQYF
. | TRBJ2-3 | TRBV7-8 | TRBD2 | TGTGCCAGCAGCCCTCGAGTCAGACTAGCGGGAGTGGCAGATACGCAGTATTTT | CASSPRVRLAGVADTQYF
few | TRBJ2-7 | TRBV6-2/TRBV6-3 | . | TGTGCCAGCAGCCCTAGCCCCCAGCGGCCGCCGTCCTTC | CASSPSPQRPPSF
few | TRBJ2-3 | TRBV7-2 | . | TGTGCCAGCAGCTTATATGCTACAGGTCGGGGTAGCACAGATACGCAGTATTTT | CASSLYATGRGSTDTQYF
few | TRBJ1-2 | TRBV7-2 | TRBD1 | TGTGCCAGCAGCGCCGACAGGGGCAGCTATGGCTACACCTTC | CASSADRGSYGYTF
. | TRBJ1-2 | TRBV5-6 | TRBD1 | TGTGCCAGCAGCTTGTATGGACAGGGTAACTATGGCTACACCTTC | CASSLYGQGNYGYTF
few | TRBJ2-2 | TRBV20-1 | . | TGCAGTGCTAGGGCGCCACCCTACACCGGGGAGCTGTTTTTT | CSARAPPYTGELFF